The rows below give T cell receptor beta chains drawn from one sample of a study of T-cell memory formation after mild COVID-19. TCRdb independently ran MiXCR on the 5' RACE reads; one entry per CDR3 protein. The profile shows over 300,000 distinct CDR3 sequences, under 25% of them singletons. The sample consisted of PBMCs or a T cell subset sorted from them (not recorded which). The receptors were sampled from a man younger than 35 who had mild COVID-19 (a few samples of this study predate the infection). Cell type and time point are not known. The CDR3 runs from the conserved cysteine through the conserved F or W. D genes are given only for firm matches. Size is omitted from some rows. Given values are once, few, many or a class for expanded clones.

size	J	V	D	CDR3	DNA
few	TRBJ2-5	TRBV5-1	NA	CASSLDVAETQYF	TGCGCCAGCAGCCTGGACGTTGCGGAGACCCAGTACTTC
few	TRBJ2-2	TRBV9	TRBD2	CASSELGGGNTGELFF	TGTGCCAGCAGCGAACTGGGCGGGGGAAACACCGGGGAGCTGTTTTTT
few	TRBJ2-5	TRBV20-1	NA	CSGVAAETQYF	TGCAGTGGCGTGGCGGCGGAGACCCAGTACTTC
few	TRBJ1-2	TRBV12-3/TRBV12-4	NA	CASSLQSQGYGYTF	TGTGCCAGCAGTTTACAGTCGCAGGGCTATGGCTACACCTTC
many	TRBJ2-1	TRBV5-1	NA	CASSLVAGINEQFF	TGCGCCAGCAGCTTGGTGGCAGGGATAAATGAGCAGTTCTTC
NA	TRBJ1-2	TRBV9	NA	CASSRSRSTNYGYTF	TGTGCCAGCAGCCGTAGCAGGTCCACTAACTATGGCTACACCTTC
few	TRBJ2-5	TRBV6-2/TRBV6-3	TRBD1	CASSRGQGLDETQYF	TGTGCCAGCAGCCGCGGACAGGGCTTAGACGAGACCCAGTACTTC
many	TRBJ2-4	TRBV12-3/TRBV12-4	NA	CASSFSYAKNIQYF	TGTGCCAGCAGTTTTTCATACGCCAAAAACATTCAGTACTTC
few	TRBJ2-6	TRBV28	TRBD1	CASSGPSGQAGANVLTF	TGTGCCAGCAGTGGGCCCTCGGGACAGGCTGGGGCCAACGTCCTGACTTTC
few	TRBJ1-1	TRBV5-5	NA	CASSLWTEGTEAFF	TGTGCCAGCAGCCTTTGGACAGAGGGTACTGAAGCTTTCTTT
many	TRBJ2-5	TRBV5-1	NA	CASSPQGGTEETQYF	TGCGCCAGCAGCCCACAAGGCGGGACAGAAGAGACCCAGTACTTC
NA	TRBJ1-1	TRBV6-6	TRBD1	CASSYSDRGSVEAFF	TGTGCCAGCAGTTACTCCGACAGGGGGTCAGTAGAAGCTTTCTTT
many	TRBJ1-5	TRBV2	NA	CASSGPSAYQPQHF	TGTGCCAGCAGTGGCCCCTCCGCGTATCAGCCCCAGCATTTT
few	TRBJ2-3	TRBV2	TRBD2	CASSAERGGDTQYF	TGTGCCAGCAGTGCCGAGCGGGGGGGAGATACGCAGTATTTT
few	TRBJ1-4	TRBV20-1	NA	CSARNYRQTNEKLFF	TGCAGTGCTAGGAACTATCGGCAAACTAATGAAAAACTGTTTTTT
NA	TRBJ2-3	TRBV5-1	NA	CASSLRRGPGTDTQYF	TGCGCCAGCAGCTTGAGGAGGGGGCCCGGCACAGATACGCAGTATTTT
NA	TRBJ2-2	TRBV20-1	NA	CSGGINTGELFF	TGCAGTGGAGGGATCAACACCGGGGAGCTGTTTTTT
few	TRBJ2-1	TRBV6-5	TRBD2	CASSALAGGYNEQFF	TGTGCCAGCAGTGCCCTAGCGGGGGGTTACAATGAGCAGTTCTTC
NA	TRBJ2-5	TRBV20-1	TRBD1	CSAYSPGQGQETQYF	TGCAGTGCTTATTCTCCGGGACAGGGTCAAGAGACCCAGTACTTC
few	TRBJ1-2	TRBV4-3	NA	CASSQDRGGKGSYGYTF	TGCGCCAGCAGCCAAGATAGGGGTGGCAAGGGGAGCTATGGCTACACCTTC
NA	TRBJ1-2	TRBV7-9	NA	CASSLASHHQMRGYTF	TGTGCCAGCAGCTTAGCGAGCCATCACCAGATGCGGGGCTACACCTTC
many	TRBJ2-5	TRBV15	NA	CATSRMIRDGETQYF	TGTGCCACCAGCAGGATGATCCGTGATGGGGAGACCCAGTACTTC
NA	TRBJ2-5	TRBV5-1	NA	CASSLARTSGETQYF	TGCGCCAGCAGCTTGGCCCGGACGAGCGGGGAGACCCAGTACTTC
once	TRBJ2-1	TRBV15	NA	CATSRGGFGRDEQFF	TGTGCCACCAGCAGAGGGGGGTTCGGAAGAGATGAGCAGTTCTTC
NA	TRBJ2-1	TRBV18	NA	CASSPWSDMRITNEQFF	TGTGCCAGCTCCCCCTGGAGCGACATGCGAATTACCAATGAGCAGTTCTTC
NA	TRBJ2-4	TRBV9	NA	CASSVVRGSAKNIQYF	TGTGCCAGCAGCGTCGTGAGGGGATCGGCCAAAAACATTCAGTACTTC
NA	TRBJ1-1	TRBV5-1	NA	CASSQVGYAEAFF	TGCGCCAGCAGCCAAGTTGGGTACGCCGAAGCTTTCTTT
once	TRBJ1-5	TRBV5-5	TRBD1	CASSFTGGLGNQPQHF	TGTGCCAGCAGCTTCACAGGGGGCTTAGGCAATCAGCCCCAGCATTTT
few	TRBJ2-1	TRBV11-2	TRBD2	CASSLGLAGIGEQFF	TGTGCCAGCAGCTTAGGGCTAGCGGGGATTGGTGAGCAGTTCTTC
many	TRBJ2-7	TRBV7-2	NA	CASSYWALSYEQYF	TGTGCCAGCAGCTACTGGGCCTTATCCTACGAGCAGTACTTC
many	TRBJ1-5	TRBV7-2	TRBD1	CASSFSGTGGNQPQHF	TGTGCCAGCAGCTTCTCCGGGACAGGGGGCAATCAGCCCCAGCATTTT
few	TRBJ2-7	TRBV7-2	NA	CASTEGTVRGHEQYF	TGTGCCAGCACCGAGGGTACTGTCAGGGGCCACGAGCAGTACTTC
NA	TRBJ2-1	TRBV7-2	TRBD2	CASSQTSGGSREQFF	TGTGCCAGCAGCCAAACTAGCGGGGGGAGTAGGGAGCAGTTCTTC
many	TRBJ2-7	TRBV5-1	TRBD1	CASSLDRAYEQYF	TGTGCCAGCAGCTTGGACAGGGCCTACGAGCAGTACTTC
NA	TRBJ2-3	TRBV6-4	NA	CASRIENPSTDTQYF	TGTGCCAGCAGGATAGAGAATCCTAGCACAGATACGCAGTATTTT
NA	TRBJ1-1	TRBV12-3/TRBV12-4	NA	CASSFGWGAEAFF	TGTGCCAGCAGTTTTGGGTGGGGCGCTGAAGCTTTCTTT
NA	TRBJ1-2	TRBV7-9	NA	CASSLGGNAGYTF	TGTGCCAGCAGCCTCGGGGGGAACGCTGGCTACACCTTC
few	TRBJ2-5	TRBV20-1	NA	CSAGWRRETQYF	TGCAGTGCGGGGTGGCGGCGAGAGACCCAGTACTTC
few	TRBJ1-6	TRBV5-1	NA	CASSFSTGQSPLHF	TGCGCCAGCAGCTTTTCTACAGGTCAGTCACCCCTCCACTTT
few	TRBJ1-6	TRBV9	TRBD1	CASGEGGQINSPLHF	TGTGCCAGCGGAGAAGGGGGACAGATCAATTCACCCCTCCACTTT
NA	TRBJ2-1	TRBV5-1	TRBD2	CASSRRQLAGYNEQFF	TGCGCCAGCAGCCGTCGGCAACTAGCGGGGTACAATGAGCAGTTCTTC
many	TRBJ1-1	TRBV10-3	TRBD1	CAITSDREGNSFF	TGTGCCATCACCTCGGACAGGGAAGGCAATTCTTTCTTT
few	TRBJ2-7	TRBV5-1	TRBD1	CASSVTGFNNEQYF	TGCGCCAGCAGCGTGACAGGGTTCAACAACGAGCAGTACTTC
once	TRBJ1-6	TRBV30	NA	CAWSPSEDSPLHF	TGTGCCTGGAGTCCTTCTGAGGATTCACCCCTCCACTTT
many	TRBJ2-5	TRBV28	TRBD2	CASSGDIGLADQETQYF	TGTGCCAGCAGTGGGGATATTGGACTAGCGGACCAAGAGACCCAGTACTTC